Listed below are T cell receptor beta chains from one sample, sequenced in a study of CD8+ T cells in alopecia areata. Libraries were prepared by immunoSEQ multiplex PCR; TCRdb keeps only in-frame clonotypes and omits some of them. Of 150,000 or so clones detected, roughly 50% appear once; the ten largest clones hold approximately 7%. Sample: CD4+ T cells sorted from blood. The receptor set was obtained from a human donor with alopecia areata. Both conserved end residues are part of each CDR3. D genes are given only for firm matches. A clone size is listed for some rows: how often the clone was seen (once, few, many), or a class if it is expanded.

J	V	size	D	CDR3	DNA
TRBJ2-6	TRBV28	.	.	CASGRNAGANVLTF	TGTGCCAGCGGCAGGAACGCTGGGGCCAACGTCCTGACTTTC
TRBJ2-7	TRBV29-1	few	.	CSVAGLSDPGASYEQYF	TGCAGCGTAGCAGGGCTTTCGGACCCCGGCGCCTCCTACGAGCAGTACTTC
TRBJ2-1	TRBV7-9	.	.	CASSSSSYNEQFF	TGTGCCAGCAGCTCAAGCTCCTACAATGAGCAGTTCTTC
TRBJ2-1	TRBV9	few	TRBD2	CASSSTGTSGEQFF	TGTGCCAGCAGCTCAACAGGGACTAGCGGTGAGCAGTTCTTC
TRBJ2-2	TRBV19	.	TRBD1	CAIRTGGHGELFF	TGTGCGATCAGGACAGGGGGCCACGGGGAGCTGTTTTTT
TRBJ2-7	TRBV9	once	.	CASSVSGIKSYEQYF	TGTGCCAGCAGCGTATCGGGAATTAAGTCCTACGAGCAGTACTTC
TRBJ2-1	TRBV5-1	.	.	CASAPDTGLSYNEQFF	TGCGCCAGCGCCCCAGACACGGGACTGTCCTACAATGAGCAGTTCTTC
TRBJ1-2	TRBV5-6	.	.	CASSSGAGDYGYTF	TGTGCCAGCAGCTCTGGAGCAGGGGACTATGGCTACACCTTC
TRBJ2-7	TRBV2	few	TRBD1	CASKDRGYEQYF	TGTGCCAGCAAGGACAGGGGCTACGAGCAGTACTTC
TRBJ2-7	TRBV30	.	.	CAWSVFRGVAYEQYF	TGTGCCTGGAGTGTATTCAGGGGCGTTGCCTACGAGCAGTACTTC
TRBJ2-3	TRBV15	.	.	CATSRVGDTQYF	TGTGCCACCAGCAGAGTTGGTGATACGCAGTATTTT
TRBJ2-7	TRBV5-6	.	TRBD1	CASSWTGNEQYF	TGTGCCAGCAGCTGGACAGGGAACGAGCAGTACTTC
TRBJ2-5	TRBV9	.	.	CASSVSPLAWEETQYF	TGTGCCAGCAGCGTAAGCCCACTAGCATGGGAAGAGACCCAGTACTTC
TRBJ1-5	TRBV28	.	TRBD1	CASSTGGRSNQPQHF	TGTGCCAGCAGTACAGGGGGCCGAAGCAATCAGCCCCAGCATTTT
TRBJ2-3	TRBV5-1	.	.	CASSLVQISDTQYF	TGCGCCAGCAGCTTGGTGCAGATATCTGATACGCAGTATTTT
TRBJ2-6	TRBV27	.	.	CASSGAGSGANVLTF	TGTGCCAGCAGTGGGGCGGGCTCTGGGGCCAACGTCCTGACTTTC
TRBJ2-5	TRBV6-6	.	.	CASSDTEETQYF	TGTGCCAGCAGTGATACAGAAGAGACCCAGTACTTC
TRBJ1-1	TRBV9	once	.	CASSSRLGNAEAFF	TGTGCCAGCAGCTCCCGACTGGGAAACGCTGAAGCTTTCTTT
TRBJ2-6	TRBV2	few	.	CASSVKGSGANVLTF	TGTGCCAGCAGTGTGAAGGGATCTGGGGCCAACGTCCTGACTTTC
TRBJ1-1	TRBV29-1	.	.	CSVVGNTEAFF	TGCAGCGTTGTTGGGAACACTGAAGCTTTCTTT
TRBJ2-1	TRBV5-1	.	TRBD1	CASSEGTGSYNEQFF	TGCGCCAGCAGCGAGGGGACAGGATCTTACAATGAGCAGTTCTTC
TRBJ2-7	TRBV27	.	TRBD2	CASSLSAGGEQYF	TGTGCCAGCAGTTTATCAGCGGGAGGCGAGCAGTACTTC
TRBJ2-7	TRBV19	.	TRBD2	CASSISGTTYEQYF	TGTGCCAGTAGTATATCGGGGACTACCTACGAGCAGTACTTC
TRBJ2-4	TRBV4-1	.	TRBD1	CASSHVQGYKENIQYF	TGCGCCAGCAGCCACGTACAGGGGTATAAGGAAAACATTCAGTACTTC
TRBJ1-4	TRBV29-1	.	.	CSVRGRGEEKLFF	TGCAGCGTGCGGGGGAGGGGTGAAGAAAAACTGTTTTTT
TRBJ1-5	TRBV6-6	once	TRBD1	CASSYYGTGRQPQHF	TGTGCCAGCAGTTACTACGGGACAGGTCGTCAGCCCCAGCATTTT
TRBJ1-1	TRBV29-1	few	.	CSVSGTLNTEAFF	TGCAGCGTTTCGGGGACATTGAACACTGAAGCTTTCTTT
TRBJ2-7	TRBV6-6	.	TRBD2	CASTTPSGSHEQYF	TGTGCCAGCACCACCCCTAGCGGGAGCCACGAGCAGTACTTC
TRBJ2-1	TRBV5-1	.	.	CASSFSAARPYNEQFF	TGCGCCAGCAGCTTCTCGGCTGCCCGCCCCTACAATGAGCAGTTCTTC
TRBJ1-5	TRBV27	.	.	CASSDGGAQHF	TGTGCCAGCAGTGATGGTGGTGCCCAGCATTTT
TRBJ1-4	TRBV30	.	.	CAWSFRARNEKLFF	TGTGCCTGGAGTTTCCGGGCTCGGAATGAAAAACTGTTTTTT
TRBJ2-7	TRBV7-9	few	.	CASSFDGSSYEQYF	TGTGCCAGCAGCTTCGACGGATCCTCCTACGAGCAGTACTTC
TRBJ2-1	TRBV7-3	few	.	CASSPHAGRLSPSEQFF	TGTGCCAGCAGCCCACACGCGGGGCGCCTCAGCCCAAGCGAGCAGTTCTTC
TRBJ2-3	TRBV6-6	.	.	CASKTDTDTQYF	TGTGCCAGCAAAACAGACACAGATACGCAGTATTTT
TRBJ2-7	TRBV7-9	few	.	CASSLFVGVQYEQYF	TGTGCCAGCAGCTTATTTGTAGGGGTTCAATACGAGCAGTACTTC
TRBJ2-7	TRBV7-9	.	TRBD1	CASSPTGISYEQYF	TGTGCCAGCAGCCCGACAGGGATCTCCTACGAGCAGTACTTC
TRBJ1-3	TRBV18	.	TRBD1	CASSITGAAYSGNTIYF	TGTGCCAGCTCAATTACAGGGGCCGCATACTCTGGAAACACCATATATTTT
TRBJ1-1	TRBV4-1	.	TRBD1	CASRKDRDREAFF	TGCGCCAGCAGAAAAGACCGGGACAGAGAAGCTTTCTTT
TRBJ2-1	TRBV30	few	.	CAWSTGAVQFF	TGTGCCTGGAGTACGGGGGCAGTACAGTTCTTC